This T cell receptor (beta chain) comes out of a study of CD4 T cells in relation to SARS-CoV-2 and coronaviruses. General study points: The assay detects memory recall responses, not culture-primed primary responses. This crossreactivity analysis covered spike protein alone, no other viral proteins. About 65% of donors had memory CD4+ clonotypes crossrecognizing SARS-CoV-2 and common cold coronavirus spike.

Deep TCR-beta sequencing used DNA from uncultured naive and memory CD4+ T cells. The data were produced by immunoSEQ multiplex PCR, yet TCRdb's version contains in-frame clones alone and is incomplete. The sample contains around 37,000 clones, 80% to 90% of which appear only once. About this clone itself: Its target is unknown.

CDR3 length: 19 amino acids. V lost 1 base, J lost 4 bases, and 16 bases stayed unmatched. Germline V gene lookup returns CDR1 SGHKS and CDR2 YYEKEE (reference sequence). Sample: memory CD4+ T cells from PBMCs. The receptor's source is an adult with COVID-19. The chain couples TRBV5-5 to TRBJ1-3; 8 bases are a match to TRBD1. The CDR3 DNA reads TGTGCCAGCAGCTTGTTCCGGACAGGGTCGATTGAGTCAGGAAACACCATATATTTT. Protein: CASSLFRTGSIESGNTIYF.